Following are 27 T cell receptor beta chains from one sample sequenced in a study of blood T cell repertoires in COVID-19. Libraries were prepared by immunoSEQ multiplex PCR; TCRdb keeps only in-frame clonotypes and omits some of them. Here the sample spans roughly 290,000 clones, 80% to 85% being singletons. Sample: peripheral blood. These receptors were collected from a person aged 65-85 years with COVID-19, enrolled during active disease.

This clone was observed a few times. The chain uses TRBV6-6 and TRBJ1-5; 8 positions agree with TRBD1. V dropped 5 bases and J dropped 0; count of bases not matched to a gene: 15. CDR1 is MNHNY and CDR2 is SVGAGI in the germline V gene (reference sequence). The CDR3 sequence is 19 residues long. The CDR3: CASSPTGGTSSYSNQPQHF. CDR3 in DNA: TGTGCCAGCAGTCCTACAGGGGGGACATCGTCCTATAGCAATCAGCCCCAGCATTTT.

The chain recombines TRBV5-4 with TRBJ2-1; tentatively, D is TRBD1 (6 bases). CDR1 SGHNT and CDR2 YYREEE come from the germline V gene (reference sequence). CDR3 length equals 13 residues. The germline V and J ends were trimmed by 4 bases and 7 bases, with 12 bases remaining between them. The CDR3 bases are TGTGCCAGCAGCGGAGGACAGCTTAATGAGCAGTTCTTC. Translated: CASSGGQLNEQFF.

This chain joins TRBV15 and TRBJ1-2, with D unresolved. Germline V lookup: CDR1 LNHNV, CDR2 YYDKDF (reference sequence). The CDR3 has 15 residues. With 0 bases removed from V and 3 bases from J, the gap between germline ends came to 11 bases. The CDR3 loop reads CATSRDGGRDYGYTF. DNA for the CDR3: TGTGCCACCAGCAGAGATGGAGGCAGAGACTATGGCTACACCTTC.

The chain links TRBV9 to TRBJ2-3; TRBD2 matches at 7 bases. Germline V gene sequence: CDR1 SGDLS, CDR2 YYNGEE. V shed 0 bases, J shed 2 bases, and the junction held 6 bases outside the gene matches. The CDR3 has 16 residues. The CDR3 loop reads CASSVAPGGITDTQYF. The DNA of the CDR3 is TGTGCCAGCAGCGTAGCTCCGGGAGGAATCACAGATACGCAGTATTTT.

The chain couples TRBV4-3 to TRBJ2-6; 7 bases map to TRBD1. J was trimmed by 0 bases and V by 3 bases; bases with no gene match: 5. The germline CDR1 and CDR2 sequences are LGHNA and YSLEER. The CDR3 loop spans 17 amino acids. CDR3 loop: CASSHGTVSSGANVLTF. In DNA, the CDR3 is TGCGCCAGCAGCCACGGGACAGTGAGCTCTGGGGCCAACGTCCTGACTTTC.

V usage is TRBV2 and J usage is TRBJ1-2; D possibly corresponds to TRBD1 (6 bases). The germline gives CDR1 SNHLY, CDR2 FYNNEI. The ends were cut back, 6 bases at V and 3 bases at J, with 17 bases in the middle. The CDR3 consists of 15 residues. The CDR3 loop is CASRVRTDGYYGYTF. The DNA for the CDR3 is TGTGCCAGCAGGGTAAGGACAGATGGCTACTATGGCTACACCTTC.

The chain links TRBV6-2 or TRBV6-3 to TRBJ1-6; 9 bases fit TRBD1. V lost 2 bases and J lost 10; bases outside the gene matches: 6. Looked up from germline, CDR1 is MNHEY and CDR2 is SVGEGT. This CDR3 region has 15 residues. The CDR3 region is CASSYNRDRESPLHF. As DNA, the CDR3 is TGTGCCAGCAGTTACAATCGGGACAGGGAATCACCCCTCCACTTT.

The chain combines TRBV20-1 with TRBJ1-4; TRBD1 matches at 7 bases. V shed 3 bases, J shed 7 bases, and the junction held 5 bases outside the gene matches. The CDR3 consists of 13 residues. Germline-derived CDR1 and CDR2 are DFQATT and SNEGSKA (reference sequence). CDR3 bases: TGCAGTGCTAGTGAAGGGGGCGTTGAAAAACTGTTTTTT. Its protein product is CSASEGGVEKLFF.

The V and J genes are TRBV28 and TRBJ1-6; D might be TRBD1 (5 bases). CDR1 MDHEN and CDR2 SYDVKM come from the germline V gene. The CDR3 consists of 14 residues. V lost 3 bases and J lost 7, with 10 bases in between. The CDR3 DNA follows: TGTGCCAGCAGTTTTTCAGCAGGGAATTCACCCCTCCACTTT. The encoded protein is CASSFSAGNSPLHF.

This sequence joins TRBV29-1 and TRBJ2-3; 8 bases fit TRBD2. The CDR3 consists of 17 residues. Losses at the gene ends were 4 bases for V and 7 bases for J; bases not matched to a gene: 19. The V gene's germline CDR1 is SQVTM and CDR2 ANQGSEA. The CDR3 sequence: CSVVHGAGGERRHTQYF. The CDR3 nucleotides read TGCAGCGTTGTGCATGGTGCCGGGGGGGAGAGAAGGCATACGCAGTATTTT.

Concerning this clone: The DNA is left out, because the CDR3 cannot be placed on it with certainty; the CDR3 is given as TCRdb lists it. The chain links TRBV28 to TRBJ1-2; TRBD1, the table's D call, lacks a check against the DNA. Termini included, the CDR3 measures 13 amino acids. CDR1 is MDHEN, CDR2 SYDVKM, per germline. The CDR3 loop reads CASRGVVGQGATF.

This clone appeared a few times. The rearrangement joins TRBV4-2 to TRBJ2-7, with 7 bases matching TRBD1. After removal of 6 bases from V and 6 bases from J, the junction contained 5 bases not matched to a gene. Germline V gives CDR1 LGHNA, CDR2 YNFKEQ. The CDR3 runs to 12 residues. The CDR3 region has the DNA TGTGCCAGCAGTTACAGGGGATCCGAGCAGTACTTC. It codes for CASSYRGSEQYF.

This sequence joins TRBV2 and TRBJ2-3; maybe TRBD1 (5 bases). CDR1 is SNHLY and CDR2 is FYNNEI in the germline V gene. The CDR3 covers 14 residues. Trimming removed 1 base at V and 2 bases at J, with 7 bases between. DNA for the CDR3: TGTGCCAGCAGTGAAGGACAGTACACAGATACGCAGTATTTT. Translated, it gives CASSEGQYTDTQYF. Full variable domain (remainder filled in from reference TRBV2 and TRBJ2-3): EPEVTQTPSHQVTQMGQEVILRCVPISNHLYFYWYRQILGQKVEFLVSFYNNEISEKSEIFDDQFSVERPDGSNFTLKIRSTKLEDSAMYFCASSEGQYTDTQYFGPGTRLTVL.

V gene TRBV2 combines with J gene TRBJ2-5; D is perhaps TRBD2 (5 bases). V lost 6 bases and J 4 bases, leaving 12 bases between the germline ends. CDR1 and CDR2 (germline): SNHLY, FYNNEI. The CDR3 consists of 13 residues. The CDR3 is CASRPGTRETQYF. The CDR3, as DNA: TGTGCCAGCAGACCGGGAACGAGAGAGACCCAGTACTTC.

The chain recombines TRBV6-1 with TRBJ2-5; 9 positions match TRBD2. V dropped 7 bases and J dropped 8; count of bases not matched to a gene: 11. The CDR3 length is 14 residues. Looked up from germline, CDR1 is MNHNS and CDR2 is SASEGT. The CDR3 DNA follows: TGTGCCAGCAAAGGAGCGGGGGGACTGGGTACCCAGTACTTC. Amino acids: CASKGAGGLGTQYF.

The V and J genes are TRBV5-1 and TRBJ1-2, with D possibly matching TRBD1 (6 bases). The CDR3 runs 15 residues. Trimming cost V 0 bases and J 6 bases, with 15 bases left between them. In germline, CDR1 is SGHRS, CDR2 YFSETQ. CDR3 bases: TGCGCCAGCAGCTTGGCAGCAGGCAGGGGTCATGGCTACACCTTC. Its protein product is CASSLAAGRGHGYTF.

The chain couples TRBV11-2 to TRBJ1-6, with TRBD1 matching 8 bases. There are 16 residues in the CDR3. The germline V gene encodes CDR1 SGHAT and CDR2 FQNNGV. With 4 bases clipped from V and 10 bases from J, the junction kept 12 bases outside the gene matches. The CDR3: CASSSGAGTGRSPLHF. The CDR3 coding sequence is TGTGCCAGCAGCTCAGGAGCCGGGACAGGTCGATCACCCCTCCACTTT.

CDR3 sequence reads: CASSTAGTGSNQPQHF. DNA of the CDR3: TGCGCCAGCAGCACCGCCGGGACAGGGAGCAATCAGCCCCAGCATTTT. V gene TRBV4-1 combines with J gene TRBJ1-5; 9 bases fit TRBD1. CDR3 length equals 16 residues. The germline gives CDR1 MGHRA, CDR2 YSYEKL. The trim removed 5 bases at V and 1 base at J, leaving 6 bases unmatched.

The genes are TRBV28 and TRBJ2-7, with 11 bases aligning to TRBD2. V dropped 2 bases and J dropped 2; count of bases not matched to a gene: 2. This CDR3 is built from 15 residues. Per germline, CDR1 MDHEN and CDR2 SYDVKM. This CDR3 is CASSLLSGRAYEQYF. In DNA, the CDR3 is TGTGCCAGCAGTTTACTTAGCGGGAGGGCCTACGAGCAGTACTTC.

The rearrangement uses TRBV4-2 and TRBJ2-5; the match to TRBD2 covers 13 bases. The V and J ends lost 3 bases and 0 bases, in that order; junction bases with no gene match: 10. Germline V gene lookup returns CDR1 LGHNA and CDR2 YNFKEQ. The CDR3 has 19 residues. The CDR3 region is CASSQGTLLAGGHQETQYF. The CDR3 region has the DNA TGTGCCAGCAGCCAGGGAACTTTACTAGCGGGGGGGCACCAAGAGACCCAGTACTTC.

This chain uses TRBV6-5 with TRBJ1-1; TRBD1 aligns across 8 bases. Germline CDR1 is MNHEY and CDR2 is SVGAGI. Trimming took 10 bases from V and 8 from J; bases not matched to a gene: 6. The CDR3 covers 11 residues. The CDR3 reads CAKRDRSEAFF. The CDR3 coding sequence is TGTGCCAAGAGGGACAGGTCCGAAGCTTTCTTT.

The chain links TRBV21-1 to TRBJ1-5. TRBV21-1 is described as a pseudogene. The CDR3 is made up of 16 amino acids. The CDR3 region is CASSKFRVPKNRPQHF. The CDR3 bases are TGTGCCAGCAGCAAATTTCGGGTGCCAAAGAATAGGCCCCAGCATTTT.

There are a few counts of this clone. The chain combines TRBV7-9 with TRBJ2-7; 8 bases align to TRBD1. Germline lookup yields CDR1 SEHNR and CDR2 FQNEAQ (reference sequence). This CDR3 has 13 amino acids. Trimming removed 5 bases from V and 4 bases from J; junction bases left unmatched: 4. The CDR3 DNA follows: TGTGCCAGCAGCCCAGGGGGCGCGTACGAGCAGTACTTC. Amino acids: CASSPGGAYEQYF. The whole variable domain, remainder taken from reference TRBV7-9 and TRBJ2-7, is DTGVSQNPRHKITKRGQNVTFRCDPISEHNRLYWYRQTLGQGPEFLTYFQNEAQLEKSRLLSDRFSAERPKGSFSTLEIQRTEQGDSAMYLCASSPGGAYEQYFGPGTRLTVT.

The V and J genes are TRBV13 and TRBJ2-7, with D possibly matching TRBD1 (5 bases). Germline V gene lookup returns CDR1 PRHDT and CDR2 FYEKMQ (reference sequence). This CDR3 has 17 residues. V was shortened by 0 bases and J by 1 base, with 16 bases between the two germline ends. CDR3 sequence (DNA): TGTGCCAGCAGCTTAGGAGAAGATCAGGGTGAATCCTACGAGCAGTACTTC. Translated: CASSLGEDQGESYEQYF. Full variable domain (outside the CDR3, taken from reference TRBV13 and TRBJ2-7): AAGVIQSPRHLIKEKRETATLKCYPIPRHDTVYWYQQGPGQDPQFLISFYEKMQSDKGSIPDRFSAQQFSDYHSELNMSSLELGDSALYFCASSLGEDQGESYEQYFGPGTRLTVT.

This rearrangement joins TRBV18 to TRBJ2-7; 9 bases agree with TRBD2. Germline trimming cut 3 bases from V and 5 bases from J; bases unmatched to any gene: 8. The germline V gene encodes CDR1 KGHSH and CDR2 LQKENI. The CDR3 is made up of 15 amino acids. The CDR3 DNA reads TGTGCCAGCTCACCTACCCCGACTAGCGGAAACGAGCAGTACTTC. Protein sequence: CASSPTPTSGNEQYF.

CDR3 residues: CASSKDRTEAFF. In nucleotides, the CDR3 is TGCGCCAGCAGCAAGGACAGAACTGAAGCTTTCTTT. The chain recombines TRBV5-1 with TRBJ1-1, with D tentatively TRBD1 (6 bases). V lost 4 bases to trimming and J lost 5 bases, with 9 bases between them. The CDR3 length is 12 residues. Germline V gives CDR1 SGHRS, CDR2 YFSETQ.

The chain carries TRBV5-8 and TRBJ2-3, with 10 bases that match TRBD1. V was clipped by 5 bases and J by 4 bases; unmatched bases: 7. The CDR3 sequence is 15 residues long. In germline, CDR1 is SGHTS, CDR2 YDEGEE. In DNA form, the CDR3 reads TGTGCCAGCAGTCCGGGACAGGGGATGCCAGATACGCAGTATTTT. The encoded protein is CASSPGQGMPDTQYF.